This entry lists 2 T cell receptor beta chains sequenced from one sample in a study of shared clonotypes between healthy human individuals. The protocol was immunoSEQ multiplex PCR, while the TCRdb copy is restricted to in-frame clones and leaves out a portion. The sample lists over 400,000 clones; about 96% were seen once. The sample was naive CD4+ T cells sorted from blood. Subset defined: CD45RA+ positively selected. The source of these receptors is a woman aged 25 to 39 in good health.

This chain's CDR3 is CASSDHRAAGNTIYF. CDR3 coding DNA: TGTGCCAGCAGTGATCACAGGGCTGCAGGAAACACCATATATTTT. The V call is TRBV2, the J call TRBJ1-3, with TRBD1 as a possible D gene (6 bases). V was clipped by 3 bases and J by 4 bases, with 13 bases between them. CDR3 length: 15 amino acids. In germline, CDR1 is SNHLY, CDR2 FYNNEI.

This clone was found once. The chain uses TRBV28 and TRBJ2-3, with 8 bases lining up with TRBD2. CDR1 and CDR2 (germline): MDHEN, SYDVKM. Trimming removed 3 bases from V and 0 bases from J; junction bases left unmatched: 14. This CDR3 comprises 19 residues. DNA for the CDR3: TGTGCCAGCAGTTTCTTTCGGACTAGCTCTTTAACTAGCACAGATACGCAGTATTTT. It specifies CASSFFRTSSLTSTDTQYF.